The source of this T cell receptor (beta chain) is a study of shared clonotypes between healthy human individuals. General observations from the study: In general, naive subsets displayed greater estimated richness than memory subsets did.

Concerning this clone itself: Its antigen is currently unknown.

Only CD45RO-negative cells positively selected for CCR7 counted as naive CD8 cells, so terminally differentiated effector memory CD45RA+ cells were excluded. Sequenced by immunoSEQ multiplex PCR; TCRdb stores in-frame clones only, minus some. The sample shows roughly 590,000 clones, nearly 97% of them seen only once. Sequencing input: naive CD8+ T cells sorted from blood. The clonotype originates from a woman aged 25 to 39 in good health.

The CDR3 nucleotides are TGTGCCAGCGGATATGGGGCCGGCAATCAGCCCCAGCATTTT. Protein: CASGYGAGNQPQHF. The chain recombines TRBV27 with TRBJ1-5, with D maybe TRBD1 (5 bases). The length of the CDR3 is 14 residues. V lost 8 bases and J 2 bases, leaving 13 bases between the germline ends. Germline V gene data show CDR1 as MNHEY and CDR2 as SMNVEV (reference sequence).